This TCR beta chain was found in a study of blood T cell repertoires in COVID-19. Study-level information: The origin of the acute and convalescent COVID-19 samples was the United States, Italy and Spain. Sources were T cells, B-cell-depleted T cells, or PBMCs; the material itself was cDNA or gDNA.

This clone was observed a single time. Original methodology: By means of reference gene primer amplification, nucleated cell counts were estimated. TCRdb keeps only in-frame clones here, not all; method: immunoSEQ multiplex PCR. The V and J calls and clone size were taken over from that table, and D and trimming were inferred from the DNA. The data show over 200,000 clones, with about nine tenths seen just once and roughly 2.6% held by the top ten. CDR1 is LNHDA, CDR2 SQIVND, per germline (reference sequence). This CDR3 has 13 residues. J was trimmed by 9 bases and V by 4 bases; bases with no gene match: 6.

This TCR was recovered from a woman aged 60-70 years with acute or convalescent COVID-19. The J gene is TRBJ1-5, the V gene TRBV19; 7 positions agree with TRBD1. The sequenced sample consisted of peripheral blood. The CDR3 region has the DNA TGTGCCAGTAGTAACAGGGGTTCTGGGCCCCAGCATTTT. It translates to CASSNRGSGPQHF.